This TCR beta chain was sequenced during a study of neoadjuvant anti-PD-1 for oral cavity cancer. Study at large: Patients without progression received a fourth nivolumab dose around day 43, then surgical resection on days 50-56.

Produced via immunoSEQ multiplex PCR; TCRdb's table is partial and in-frame only. The repertoire holds 14,000 or so clones, less than 75% seen once, with 2% to 3% in the top ten. Trimming took 5 bases from V and 0 from J; bases not matched to a gene: 6. Per germline, CDR1 MNHEY and CDR2 SMNVEV (reference sequence). CDR3 size: 15 residues. Time point specified: after neoadjuvant nivolumab, at surgical resection. These newly diagnosed stage II-IVA oral cavity squamous cell carcinoma patients had no prior systemic or radiation treatment. The rearrangement links TRBV27 to TRBJ2-7, with TRBD2 matching 8 bases. The sequence was collected from a person aged 35-79 years with oral cavity squamous cell carcinoma. Sequenced material: PBMCs, taken after nivolumab (anti-PD-1) treatment. CDR3 amino acids: CASSPLAGSSYEQYF. For the CDR3, the DNA is TGTGCCAGCAGTCCCTTAGCGGGAAGCTCCTACGAGCAGTACTTC.